The 3 T cell receptor beta chains below were found in one sample sequenced in a study of Ad26.COV2.S vaccination and SARS-CoV-2 variants. Treatment denoted: around 19 received Ad26.COV2.S at low or high dose, single or two shots; 5 received placebo; per-sample allocation not given. Sampling was performed 63 days after the first vaccine or placebo injection. Libraries were prepared by immunoSEQ multiplex PCR; TCRdb keeps only in-frame clonotypes and omits some of them. Of about 680,000 clones listed, 70% to 90% are singletons. Sequences were derived from peripheral blood, sampled in a trial of Ad26.COV2.S vaccine versus placebo. The receptors were gathered from a person aged 18-65 years who received the Ad26.COV2.S COVID-19 vaccine or a placebo.

This rearrangement joins TRBV6-2 or TRBV6-3 to TRBJ1-5; D is undetermined. Germline CDR1 MNHEY, CDR2 SVGEGT. Between the trimmed V and J ends, which lost 6 bases and 6 bases, there was a span of 12 bases. The CDR3 loop spans 13 amino acids. The CDR3 coding sequence is TGTGCCAGCAGCCTCTCCGGGAGTCAGCCCCAGCATTTT. It encodes CASSLSGSQPQHF.

In this sample, this clone turned up once. The chain joins TRBV29-1 to TRBJ1-2, with TRBD1 matching over 7 bases. The germline V gene encodes CDR1 SQVTM and CDR2 ANQGSEA. The CDR3 is 11 residues long. The V segment lost 4 bases and the J segment 8 bases; nucleotides outside the gene matches: 4. This chain's CDR3 is CSVGTGEGYTF. In DNA, the CDR3 is TGCAGCGTTGGTACAGGGGAAGGCTACACCTTC.

The V and J genes are TRBV7-8 and TRBJ1-2, with 8 positions matching TRBD1. This CDR3 region has 14 residues. Germline CDR1 SGHVS, CDR2 FQNEAQ. The V gene end was trimmed by 5 bases and the J gene end by 4 bases; junction bases not matched to a gene: 6. CDR3 loop: CASSTQGAGYGYTF. CDR3 bases: TGTGCCAGCAGCACGCAGGGGGCTGGCTATGGCTACACCTTC. Combining the CDR3 with reference TRBV7-8 and TRBJ1-2 gives the whole variable domain GAGVSQSPRYKVAKRGQDVALRCDPISGHVSLFWYQQALGQGPEFLTYFQNEAQLDKSGLPSDRFFAERPEGSVSTLKIQRTQQEDSAVYLCASSTQGAGYGYTFGSGTRLTVV.